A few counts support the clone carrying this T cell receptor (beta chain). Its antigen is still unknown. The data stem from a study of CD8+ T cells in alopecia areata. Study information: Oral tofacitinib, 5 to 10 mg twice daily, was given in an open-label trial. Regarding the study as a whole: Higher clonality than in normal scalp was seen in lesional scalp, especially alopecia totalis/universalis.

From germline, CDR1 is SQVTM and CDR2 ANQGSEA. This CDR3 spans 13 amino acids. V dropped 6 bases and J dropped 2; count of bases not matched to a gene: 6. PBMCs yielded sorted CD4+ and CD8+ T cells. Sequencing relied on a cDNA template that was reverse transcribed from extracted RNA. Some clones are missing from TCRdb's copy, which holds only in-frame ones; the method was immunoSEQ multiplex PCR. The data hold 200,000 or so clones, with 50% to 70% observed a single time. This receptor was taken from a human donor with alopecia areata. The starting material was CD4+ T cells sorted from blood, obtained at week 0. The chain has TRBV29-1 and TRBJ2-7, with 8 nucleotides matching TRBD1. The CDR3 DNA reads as TGCAGCGTCCAGGGGGCGGCCCCCTACGAGCAGTACTTC. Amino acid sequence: CSVQGAAPYEQYF.